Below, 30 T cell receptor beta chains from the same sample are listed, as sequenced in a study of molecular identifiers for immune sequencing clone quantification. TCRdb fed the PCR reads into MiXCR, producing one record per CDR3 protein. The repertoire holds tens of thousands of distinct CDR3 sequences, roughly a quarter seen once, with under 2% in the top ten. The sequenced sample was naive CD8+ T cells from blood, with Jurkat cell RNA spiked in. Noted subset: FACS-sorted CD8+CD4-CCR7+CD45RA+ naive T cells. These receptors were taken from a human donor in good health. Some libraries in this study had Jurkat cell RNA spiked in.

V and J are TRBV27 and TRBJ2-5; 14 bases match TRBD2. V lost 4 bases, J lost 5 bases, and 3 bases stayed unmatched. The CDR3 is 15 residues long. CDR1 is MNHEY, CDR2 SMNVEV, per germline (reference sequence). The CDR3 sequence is CASSSGTSGSETQYF. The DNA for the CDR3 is TGTGCCAGCAGTTCCGGGACTAGCGGGAGTGAGACCCAGTACTTC.

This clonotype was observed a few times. This chain's CDR3 is CASSLSGQGSQPQHF. In nucleotides, the CDR3 is TGTGCCAGCAGTTTATCCGGACAGGGCAGTCAGCCCCAGCATTTT. The chain carries TRBV28 and TRBJ1-5; 8 bases align to TRBD1. The CDR3 runs 15 residues. V trimming: 1 base; J trimming: 6 bases; junction bases outside the gene matches: 5. Per germline, CDR1 MDHEN and CDR2 SYDVKM.

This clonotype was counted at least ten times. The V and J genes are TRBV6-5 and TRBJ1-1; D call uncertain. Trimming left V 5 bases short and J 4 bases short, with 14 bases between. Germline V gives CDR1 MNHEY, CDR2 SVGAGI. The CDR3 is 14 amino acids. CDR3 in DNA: TGTGCCAGCAGTGCTCTCCGGGTGGGCACTGAAGCTTTCTTT. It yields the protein CASSALRVGTEAFF.

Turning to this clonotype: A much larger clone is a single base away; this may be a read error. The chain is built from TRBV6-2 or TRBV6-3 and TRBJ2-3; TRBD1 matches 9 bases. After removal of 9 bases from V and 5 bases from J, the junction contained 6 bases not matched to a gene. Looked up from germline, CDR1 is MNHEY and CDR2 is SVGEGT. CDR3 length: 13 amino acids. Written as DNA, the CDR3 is TGTGCCAGGGACAGGGGAGCACGAGATACGCAGTATTTT. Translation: CARDRGARDTQYF.

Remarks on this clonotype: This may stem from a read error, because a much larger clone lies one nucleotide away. CDR3 loop: CASGEVRAGRNYGYTF. CDR3 in DNA: TGTGCCAGCGGTGAAGTTCGGGCAGGGAGGAACTATGGCTACACCTTC. The gene calls are TRBV2 and TRBJ1-2; D may be TRBD1 (5 bases). This CDR3 region has 16 residues. Germline CDR1 and CDR2: SNHLY and FYNNEI.

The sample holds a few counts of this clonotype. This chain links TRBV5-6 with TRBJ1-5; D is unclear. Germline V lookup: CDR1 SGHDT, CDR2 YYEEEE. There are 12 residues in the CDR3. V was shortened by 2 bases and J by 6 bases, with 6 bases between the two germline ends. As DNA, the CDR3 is TGTGCCAGCAGCTTAAGGTCTCAGCCCCAGCATTTT. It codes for CASSLRSQPQHF.

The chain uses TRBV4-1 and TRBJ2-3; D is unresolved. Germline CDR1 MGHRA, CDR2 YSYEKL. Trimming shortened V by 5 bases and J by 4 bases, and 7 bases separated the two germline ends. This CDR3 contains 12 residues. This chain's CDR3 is CASSSPPDTQYF. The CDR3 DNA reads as TGCGCCAGCAGCAGTCCCCCAGATACGCAGTATTTT.

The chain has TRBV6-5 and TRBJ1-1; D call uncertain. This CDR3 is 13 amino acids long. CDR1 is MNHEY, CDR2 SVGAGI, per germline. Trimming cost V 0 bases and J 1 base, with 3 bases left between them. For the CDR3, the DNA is TGTGCCAGCAGTTACTCTTCGAACACTGAAGCTTTCTTT. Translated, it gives CASSYSSNTEAFF.

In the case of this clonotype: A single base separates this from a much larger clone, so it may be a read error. The CDR3 DNA sequence: TGTGCCAGCAGCCAATTCAACGACAGGTCCACGAACACCGGGAAGCTGTTTTTT. Protein sequence: CASSQFNDRSTNTGKLFF. The chain carries TRBV4-2 and TRBJ2-2; D perhaps matches TRBD1 (6 bases). The germline gives CDR1 LGHNA, CDR2 YNFKEQ. CDR3 length: 18 residues.

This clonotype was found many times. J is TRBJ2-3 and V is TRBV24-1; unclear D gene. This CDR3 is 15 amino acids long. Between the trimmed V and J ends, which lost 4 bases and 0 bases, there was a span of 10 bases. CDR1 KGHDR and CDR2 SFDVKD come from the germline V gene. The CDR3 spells CATSDPLRSTDTQYF. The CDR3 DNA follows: TGTGCCACCAGTGACCCCCTGCGGAGCACAGATACGCAGTATTTT.

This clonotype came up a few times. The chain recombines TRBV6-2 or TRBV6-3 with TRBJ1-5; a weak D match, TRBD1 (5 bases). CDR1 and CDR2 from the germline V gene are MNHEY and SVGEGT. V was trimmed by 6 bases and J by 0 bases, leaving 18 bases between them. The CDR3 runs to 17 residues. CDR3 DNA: TGTGCCAGCAGCCCCATGGGGGGGGAATATAGCAATCAGCCCCAGCATTTT. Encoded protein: CASSPMGGEYSNQPQHF.

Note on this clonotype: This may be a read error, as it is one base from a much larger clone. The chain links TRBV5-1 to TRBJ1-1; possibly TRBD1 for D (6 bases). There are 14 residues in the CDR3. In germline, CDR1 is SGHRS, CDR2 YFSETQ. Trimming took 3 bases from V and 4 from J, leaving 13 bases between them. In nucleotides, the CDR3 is TGCGCCAGCAGCTACGGGGGGCCTCTCACTGAAGCTTTCTTT. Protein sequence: CASSYGGPLTEAFF.

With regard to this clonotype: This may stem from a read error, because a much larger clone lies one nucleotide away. CDR3 DNA sequence: TGTGCCAGCAGTTACGGTCACAGGGAAGGTTACGAGCAGCACTTC. It specifies CASSYGHREGYEQHF. V usage is TRBV6-2 or TRBV6-3 and J usage is TRBJ2-7; maybe TRBD1 (6 bases). The CDR3 has 15 residues. Per germline, CDR1 MNHEY and CDR2 SVGEGT.

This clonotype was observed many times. The DNA for the CDR3 is TGTGCCAGTAGTATAAAACCGCCGGGACCCCAGAACATTCAGTACTTC. It specifies CASSIKPPGPQNIQYF. The chain recombines TRBV19 with TRBJ2-4; the D call may be TRBD1 or TRBD2 (5 bases each). Trimming pared 2 bases from V and 7 bases from J, leaving 18 bases between. This CDR3 contains 16 residues. Germline CDR1 reads LNHDA; CDR2 reads SQIVND (reference sequence).

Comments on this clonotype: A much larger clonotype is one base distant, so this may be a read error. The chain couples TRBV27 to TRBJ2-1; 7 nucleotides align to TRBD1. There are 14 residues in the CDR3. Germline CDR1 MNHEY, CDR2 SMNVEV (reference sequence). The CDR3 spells CASYRGAKYKEQFF. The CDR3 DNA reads TGTGCCAGTTACAGGGGCGCAAAGTACAAAGAGCAGTTCTTC.

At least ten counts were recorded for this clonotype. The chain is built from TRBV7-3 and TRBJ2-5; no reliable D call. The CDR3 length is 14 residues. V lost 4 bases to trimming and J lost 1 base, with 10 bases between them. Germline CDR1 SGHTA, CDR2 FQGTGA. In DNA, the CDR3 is TGTGCCAGCAGCTCTTCAAACCTCCAAGAGACCCAGTACTTC. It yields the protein CASSSSNLQETQYF.

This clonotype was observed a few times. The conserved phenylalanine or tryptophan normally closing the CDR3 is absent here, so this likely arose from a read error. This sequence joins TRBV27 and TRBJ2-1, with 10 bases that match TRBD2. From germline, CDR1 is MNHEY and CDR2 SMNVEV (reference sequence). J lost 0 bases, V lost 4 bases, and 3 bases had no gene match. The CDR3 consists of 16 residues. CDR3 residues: CASSSPSGSSYNEQFS. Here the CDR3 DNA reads TGTGCCAGCAGTTCACCTAGCGGGAGCTCCTACAATGAGCAGTTCTCC.

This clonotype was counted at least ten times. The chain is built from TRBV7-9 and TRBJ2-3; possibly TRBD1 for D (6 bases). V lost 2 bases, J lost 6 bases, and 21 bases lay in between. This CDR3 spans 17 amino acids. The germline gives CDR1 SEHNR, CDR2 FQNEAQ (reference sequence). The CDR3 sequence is CASSLPKDRPHVDTQYF. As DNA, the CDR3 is TGTGCCAGCAGCTTACCCAAAGACAGGCCCCACGTGGATACGCAGTATTTT.

The CDR3 nucleotides read TGTGCCACCGCGGGACAGGTTAACGATGAGCAGTTCTTC. Its protein is CATAGQVNDEQFF. The V gene is TRBV6-6, the J gene TRBJ2-1, with TRBD1 identical over 8 bases. Germline V gene lookup returns CDR1 MNHNY and CDR2 SVGAGI (reference sequence). V gave up 10 bases and J gave up 8 bases; unmatched junction bases: 10. The CDR3 length is 13 residues.

For the CDR3, the DNA is TGTGCCAGCAGTTCCGTGATGACAGAGTACAATGAGCAGTTCTTC. This codes for CASSSVMTEYNEQFF. The V gene is TRBV27, the J gene TRBJ2-1; a possible D gene is TRBD1 (5 bases). The CDR3 loop spans 15 amino acids. Germline V gene lookup returns CDR1 MNHEY and CDR2 SMNVEV (reference sequence). Trimming pared 4 bases from V and 4 bases from J, leaving 14 bases between.

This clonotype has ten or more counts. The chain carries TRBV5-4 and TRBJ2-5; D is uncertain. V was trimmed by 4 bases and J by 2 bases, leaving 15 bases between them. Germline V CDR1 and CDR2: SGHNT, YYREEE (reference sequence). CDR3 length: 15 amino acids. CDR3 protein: CASSDRSDLQETQYF. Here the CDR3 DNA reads TGTGCCAGCAGCGACCGCTCCGACCTTCAAGAGACCCAGTACTTC.

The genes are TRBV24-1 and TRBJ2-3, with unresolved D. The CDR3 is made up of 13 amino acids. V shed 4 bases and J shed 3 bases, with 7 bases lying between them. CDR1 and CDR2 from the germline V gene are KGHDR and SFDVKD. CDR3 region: CATSDLRTDTQYF. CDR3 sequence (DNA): TGTGCCACCAGTGACTTAAGGACAGATACGCAGTATTTT.

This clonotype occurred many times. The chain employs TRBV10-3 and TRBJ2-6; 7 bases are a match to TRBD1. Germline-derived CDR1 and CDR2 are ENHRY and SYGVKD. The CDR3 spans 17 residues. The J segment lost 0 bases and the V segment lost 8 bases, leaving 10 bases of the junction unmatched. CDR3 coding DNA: TGTGCCATCGGAACGACAGGGTCTAGCTCTGGGGCCAACGTCCTGACTTTC. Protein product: CAIGTTGSSSGANVLTF.

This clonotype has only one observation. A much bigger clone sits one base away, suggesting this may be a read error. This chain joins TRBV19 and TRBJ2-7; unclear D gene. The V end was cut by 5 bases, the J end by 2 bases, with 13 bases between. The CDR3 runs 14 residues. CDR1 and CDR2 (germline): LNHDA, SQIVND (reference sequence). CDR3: CASSPGREAYEQYF. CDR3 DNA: TGTGCCAGTAGTCCTGGGCGCGAAGCCTACGAGCAGTACTTC.

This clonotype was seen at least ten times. The CDR3: CASSQDSGTVTYEQYF. The CDR3 DNA follows: TGTGCCAGCAGCCAAGATTCGGGGACAGTAACCTACGAGCAGTACTTC. V and J are TRBV4-2 and TRBJ2-7; 7 bases are shared with TRBD1. The CDR3 is 16 residues long. V lost 0 bases, J lost 2 bases, and 7 bases stayed unmatched. Germline-derived CDR1 and CDR2 are LGHNA and YNFKEQ.

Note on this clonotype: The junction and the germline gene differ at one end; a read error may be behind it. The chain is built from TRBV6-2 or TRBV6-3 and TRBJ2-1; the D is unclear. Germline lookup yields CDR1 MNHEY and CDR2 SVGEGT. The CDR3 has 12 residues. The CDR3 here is CAGSYGIGEQFF. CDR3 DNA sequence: TGTGCCGGCAGTTATGGTATAGGGGAGCAGTTCTTC.

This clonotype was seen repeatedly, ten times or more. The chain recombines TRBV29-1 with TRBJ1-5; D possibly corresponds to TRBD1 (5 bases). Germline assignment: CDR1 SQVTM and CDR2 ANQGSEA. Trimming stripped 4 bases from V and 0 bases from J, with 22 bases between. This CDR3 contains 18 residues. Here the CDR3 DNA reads TGCAGCGTTGGGGGAATCGGGACCGAGAATTATAGCAATCAGCCCCAGCATTTT. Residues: CSVGGIGTENYSNQPQHF.

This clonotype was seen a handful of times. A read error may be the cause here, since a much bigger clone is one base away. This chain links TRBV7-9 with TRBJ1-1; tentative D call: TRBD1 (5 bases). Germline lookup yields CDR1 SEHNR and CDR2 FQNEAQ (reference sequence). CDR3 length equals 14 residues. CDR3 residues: CASSLSGGGTVAFF. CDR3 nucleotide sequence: TGTGCCAGCAGCTTATCCGGGGGAGGCACTGTAGCTTTCTTT.

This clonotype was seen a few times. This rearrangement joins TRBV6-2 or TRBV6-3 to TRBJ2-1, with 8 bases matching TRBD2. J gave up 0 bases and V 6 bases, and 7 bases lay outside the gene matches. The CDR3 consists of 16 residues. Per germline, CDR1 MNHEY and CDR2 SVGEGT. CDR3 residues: CASRSLADFSYNEQFF. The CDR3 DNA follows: TGTGCCAGCAGGTCACTAGCGGACTTCTCCTACAATGAGCAGTTCTTC.

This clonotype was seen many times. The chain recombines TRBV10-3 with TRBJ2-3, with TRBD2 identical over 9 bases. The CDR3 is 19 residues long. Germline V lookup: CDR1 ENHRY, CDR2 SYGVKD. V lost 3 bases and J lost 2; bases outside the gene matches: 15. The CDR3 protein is CAISDPSGASGTYTDTQYF. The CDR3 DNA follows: TGTGCCATCAGTGACCCCAGCGGGGCTAGCGGGACTTACACAGATACGCAGTATTTT.